This TCR beta chain was obtained from a study of T cell changes during pregnancy in multiple sclerosis. The CDR3 has 13 amino acids. Trimming stripped 5 bases from V and 3 bases from J, with 13 bases between. Looked up from germline, CDR1 is GTSNPN and CDR2 is SVGIG (reference sequence). Measured with immunoSEQ multiplex PCR; TCRdb has only the in-frame clones, and not every one. The repertoire holds roughly 80,000 clones, with approximately 94% as singletons. Sequencing was performed on peripheral blood, taken after pregnancy. The V gene is TRBV30, the J gene TRBJ2-5; maybe TRBD1 (5 bases). The clonotype was recovered from a female donor in good health, enrolled as a control in a pregnancy study. The CDR3 reads CAWSRAVKETQYF. For the CDR3, the DNA is TGTGCCTGGTCCAGGGCAGTAAAAGAGACCCAGTACTTC.